A single sample gave rise to the 16 T cell receptor beta chains below, sequenced in a study of cytomegalovirus exposure and HLA in healthy donors. Primers: 60 Vbeta forward and 13 Jbeta reverse. The data were produced by immunoSEQ multiplex PCR, yet TCRdb's version contains in-frame clones alone and is incomplete. This table holds 160,000 or so clones, roughly four fifths found once. The specimen sequenced was PBMCs. The receptors derive from a woman under 30 in good health and CMV-seropositive.

The V and J genes are TRBV6-5 and TRBJ2-7; 7 bases are shared with TRBD2. The germline CDR1 and CDR2 sequences are MNHEY and SVGAGI. V dropped 2 bases and J dropped 4; count of bases not matched to a gene: 8. This CDR3 contains 15 residues. CDR3 DNA sequence: TGTGCCAGCAGTTACGCCGCTAGCGGCGGGTACGAGCAGTACTTC. It specifies CASSYAASGGYEQYF.

Of note for this clone: At one boundary the junction diverges from the germline segment, which might be a read error. This rearrangement joins TRBV28 to TRBJ2-2, with D maybe TRBD1 (6 bases). The V gene's germline CDR1 is MDHEN and CDR2 SYDVKM. CDR3 length: 14 residues. Here the CDR3 reads CASSSGTYTGELLF. The CDR3 DNA reads TGTGCCAGCAGTTCCGGGACATACACCGGGGAGCTGCTTTTT.

This clone was found a few times. This chain connects TRBV6-5 to TRBJ1-4, with D unresolved. This CDR3 is 14 amino acids long. Trimming pared 5 bases from V and 11 bases from J, leaving 18 bases between. CDR1 is MNHEY and CDR2 is SVGAGI in the germline V gene. The CDR3 DNA reads TGTGCCAGCAGTGACCCGGGAAGGGTTTGGAAACTGTTTTTT. Amino acids: CASSDPGRVWKLFF.

V gene TRBV19 combines with J gene TRBJ1-5, with 8 bases that match TRBD1. Germline V gives CDR1 LNHDA, CDR2 SQIVND (reference sequence). This CDR3 contains 14 residues. Germline trimming cut 9 bases from V and 6 bases from J; bases unmatched to any gene: 10. The CDR3, as DNA: TGTGCCAGCGACGCCAGGGGGCAGGGTCAGCCCCAGCATTTT. It codes for CASDARGQGQPQHF.

V and J are TRBV30 and TRBJ1-5; 8 nucleotides line up with TRBD1. The germline CDR1 and CDR2 sequences are GTSNPN and SVGIG (reference sequence). After removal of 5 bases from V and 12 bases from J, the junction contained 6 bases not matched to a gene. The CDR3 has 11 amino acids. CDR3 DNA: TGTGCCTGGGACGCAGGGGGCGTCCAGCATTTT. Amino acids: CAWDAGGVQHF.

The chain links TRBV21-1 to TRBJ2-7; the D call TRBD1 from the table was never checked on the DNA. TRBV21-1 is annotated as a pseudogene. The CDR3 spans 14 residues. CDR3 sequence reads: CASSRRTGGYEQYF. The CDR3 DNA reads TGTGCCAGCAGCAGACGGACAGGGGGCTACGAGCAGTACTTC.

A few counts support this clone. The V and J genes are TRBV6-5 and TRBJ2-1; D gene uncertain. The CDR3 length is 15 residues. CDR1 and CDR2 from the germline V gene are MNHEY and SVGAGI. V was trimmed by 2 bases and J by 0 bases, leaving 8 bases between them. The CDR3 is CASSYNGYSYNEQFF. The CDR3 DNA reads TGTGCCAGCAGTTACAACGGGTACTCCTACAATGAGCAGTTCTTC.

The rearrangement uses TRBV11-3 and TRBJ2-3; 8 nucleotides align to TRBD2. The CDR3 extends over 15 amino acids. The V and J ends lost 5 bases and 2 bases, in that order; junction bases with no gene match: 6. Germline V gene sequence: CDR1 SGHNT, CDR2 YENEEA. The CDR3 region is CASSDGTRDTDTQYF. The DNA for the CDR3 is TGTGCCAGCAGCGACGGGACTAGGGACACAGATACGCAGTATTTT.

This chain joins TRBV9 and TRBJ2-2; 9 bases fit TRBD2. Trimming removed 3 bases from V and 5 bases from J; junction bases left unmatched: 2. This CDR3 contains 14 residues. Germline CDR1 and CDR2: SGDLS and YYNGEE. In DNA, the CDR3 is TGTGCCAGCAGCGGGGCGGGGGGGACCGGGGAGCTGTTTTTT. Its protein is CASSGAGGTGELFF.

The V gene is TRBV5-1, the J gene TRBJ1-3, with D possibly being TRBD1 (6 bases). The CDR3 spans 16 residues. Trimming cost V 0 bases and J 0 bases, with 10 bases left between them. Germline V gene lookup returns CDR1 SGHRS and CDR2 YFSETQ. CDR3: CASSLGGRTSGNTIYF. The CDR3 DNA reads TGCGCCAGCAGCTTGGGGGGGCGAACCTCTGGAAACACCATATATTTT.

V and J are TRBV7-3 and TRBJ2-3; TRBD2 is a possible D gene (5 bases). Germline V gene lookup returns CDR1 SGHTA and CDR2 FQGTGA. The CDR3 extends over 14 amino acids. Trimming left V 2 bases short and J 3 bases short, with 9 bases between. The CDR3 DNA follows: TGTGCCAGCAGCTTACTCGGGGTGACAGATACGCAGTATTTT. This codes for CASSLLGVTDTQYF.

V and J are TRBV2 and TRBJ2-7, with a tentative D call TRBD2 (5 bases). The CDR3 has 15 residues. Germline CDR1 and CDR2: SNHLY and FYNNEI. V was clipped by 1 base and J by 0 bases, with 10 bases between them. The CDR3 DNA reads TGTGCCAGCAGTGAAGGAGGACTCTTCTCCTACGAGCAGTACTTC. Amino acids: CASSEGGLFSYEQYF.

This clone appeared once. This chain links TRBV5-1 with TRBJ1-6; the match to TRBD1 covers 8 bases. Germline lookup yields CDR1 SGHRS and CDR2 YFSETQ. Trimming at V came to 0 bases and at J to 6 bases, leaving 5 bases not matched to a gene. The CDR3 is made up of 16 amino acids. The CDR3 is CASSLVVGQGNSPLHF. The CDR3 nucleotides are TGCGCCAGCAGCTTGGTCGTAGGACAGGGTAATTCACCCCTCCACTTT.

The rearrangement links TRBV6-6 to TRBJ1-1; D is possibly TRBD1 (5 bases). This CDR3 contains 16 residues. Germline-derived CDR1 and CDR2 are MNHNY and SVGAGI (reference sequence). With 8 bases removed from V and 5 bases from J, the gap between germline ends came to 24 bases. The CDR3 sequence: CASGSNIASEGTEAFF. CDR3 nucleotide sequence: TGTGCCAGCGGCTCGAATATAGCCTCGGAGGGGACTGAAGCTTTCTTT.

The rearrangement uses TRBV4-2 and TRBJ1-5; 9 bases are shared with TRBD1. In germline, CDR1 is LGHNA, CDR2 YNFKEQ. V dropped 0 bases and J dropped 1; count of bases not matched to a gene: 10. The CDR3 covers 19 residues. CDR3 sequence: CASSQEAGTGIGSNQPQHF. The CDR3, as DNA: TGTGCCAGCAGCCAAGAAGCGGGGACAGGGATAGGCAGCAATCAGCCCCAGCATTTT.

V and J are TRBV5-6 and TRBJ1-4; unclear D gene. The ends were cut back, 5 bases at V and 6 bases at J, with 14 bases in the middle. Germline CDR1 and CDR2: SGHDT and YYEEEE. This CDR3 is 14 amino acids long. CDR3 DNA: TGTGCCAGCAGTTACCGTTTCCAGTATGAAAAACTGTTTTTT. Its translation is CASSYRFQYEKLFF.